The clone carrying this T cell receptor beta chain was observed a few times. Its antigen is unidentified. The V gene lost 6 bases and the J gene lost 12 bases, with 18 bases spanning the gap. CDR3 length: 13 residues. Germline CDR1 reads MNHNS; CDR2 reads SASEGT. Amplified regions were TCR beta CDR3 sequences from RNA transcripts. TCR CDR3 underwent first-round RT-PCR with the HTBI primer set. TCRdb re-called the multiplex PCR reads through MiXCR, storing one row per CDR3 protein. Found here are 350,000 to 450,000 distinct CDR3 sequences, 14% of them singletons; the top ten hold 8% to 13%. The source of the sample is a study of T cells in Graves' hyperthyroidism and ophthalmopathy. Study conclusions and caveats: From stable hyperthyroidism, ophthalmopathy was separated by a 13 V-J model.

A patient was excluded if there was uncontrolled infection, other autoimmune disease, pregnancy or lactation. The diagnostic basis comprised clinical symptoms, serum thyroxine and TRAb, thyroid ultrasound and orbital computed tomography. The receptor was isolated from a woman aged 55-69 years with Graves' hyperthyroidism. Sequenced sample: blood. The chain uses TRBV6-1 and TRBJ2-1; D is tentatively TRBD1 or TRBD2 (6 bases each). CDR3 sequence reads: CASRRGDWLGQFF. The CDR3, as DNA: TGTGCCAGCAGAAGGGGGGACTGGCTCGGGCAGTTCTTC.